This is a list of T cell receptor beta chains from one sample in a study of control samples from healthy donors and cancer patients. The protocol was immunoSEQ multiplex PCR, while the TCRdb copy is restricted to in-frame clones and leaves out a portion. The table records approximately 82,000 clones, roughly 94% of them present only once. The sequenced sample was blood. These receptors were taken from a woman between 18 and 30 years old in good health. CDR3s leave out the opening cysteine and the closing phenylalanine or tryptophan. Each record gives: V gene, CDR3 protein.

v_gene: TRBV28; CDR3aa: ASSLTPGLVQPQH
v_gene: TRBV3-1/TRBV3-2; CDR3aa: ASRREINSGANVLT
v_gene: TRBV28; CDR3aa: ASSLRSTGSPD
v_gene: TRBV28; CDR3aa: ASSSRDGNTEAF
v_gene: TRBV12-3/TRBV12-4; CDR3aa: ASSLGQPQH
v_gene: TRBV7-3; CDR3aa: ASSLQGTDTQY
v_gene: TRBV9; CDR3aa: ASSAQGLPGTDTQY
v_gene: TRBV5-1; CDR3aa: ASSLGTSGTYNEQF
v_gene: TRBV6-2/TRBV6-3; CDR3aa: ASSFRDRHTGELF
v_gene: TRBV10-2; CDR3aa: ASSEFGEVTEAF
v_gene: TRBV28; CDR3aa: ASSWGPTYEQY
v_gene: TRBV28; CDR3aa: ASSSEDGVSNQPQH
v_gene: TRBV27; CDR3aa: ASSYRGAQPQH
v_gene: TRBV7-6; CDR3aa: ASSLDTGSNNEQF
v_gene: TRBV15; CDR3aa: ATNVWGGDQETQY
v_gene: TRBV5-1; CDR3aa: ASSPGGRSGSYNEQF
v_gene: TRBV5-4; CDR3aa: ASSSPLAASYNEQF
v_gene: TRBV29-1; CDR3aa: SVCLGAVVAEAF
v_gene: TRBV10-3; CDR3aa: AIKRHLNTEAF
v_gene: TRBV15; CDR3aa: ATSRVGTNTEAF
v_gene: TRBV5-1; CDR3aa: ASTKSGQNTEAF
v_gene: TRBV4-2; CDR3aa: ASSRNPENTEAF
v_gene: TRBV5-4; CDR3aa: ASSYNSGNTIY
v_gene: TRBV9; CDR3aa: ASSARGRADTQY
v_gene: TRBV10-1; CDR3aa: ASSESGQGMYEQY
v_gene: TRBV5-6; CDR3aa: ASRETGKGYGYT
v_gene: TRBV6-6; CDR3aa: ASSNRVAGQPQH
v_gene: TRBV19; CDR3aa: ASSILVGSMNTEAF
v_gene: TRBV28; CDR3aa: ASTDGRFGYT
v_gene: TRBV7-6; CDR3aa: ASSPRLGVGNTIY
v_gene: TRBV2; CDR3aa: ASSAGAGSSGGSYEQY
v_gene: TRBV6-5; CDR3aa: AHARTAEFEQY
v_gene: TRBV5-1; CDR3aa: ASSRGDTASPLH
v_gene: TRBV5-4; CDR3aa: ASSSGLAGGGSYEQY
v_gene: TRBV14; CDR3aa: ASSREGQSYNSPLH
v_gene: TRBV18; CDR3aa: ASSPEGTLIFRDGYT
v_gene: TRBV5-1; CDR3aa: ASSPPSSGANVLT
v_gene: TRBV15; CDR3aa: ATGVDPRTGEQY
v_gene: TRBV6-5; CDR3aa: ASSRDWKAF
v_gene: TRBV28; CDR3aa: ASSSSYRSGANVLT
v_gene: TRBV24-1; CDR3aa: ATSVGQGTEAF
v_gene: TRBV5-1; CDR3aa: ASSLGDRNYGYT
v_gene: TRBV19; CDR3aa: ASGYPNYGYT
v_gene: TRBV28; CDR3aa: ASMGTGERQF
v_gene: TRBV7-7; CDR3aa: ASSLEFAGELF
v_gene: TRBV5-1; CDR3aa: ASSSILAGGPGEQF
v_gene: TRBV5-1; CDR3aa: ASRHASGSSYEQY
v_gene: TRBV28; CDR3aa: ASSFASGNTIY
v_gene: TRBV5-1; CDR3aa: ASGAGGSYNEQF
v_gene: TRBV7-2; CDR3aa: ASSLPLFSGRLNEQF